This T cell receptor beta chain was sequenced in a study of response to subunit inactivated influenza vaccine. This clonotype has just a few counts. Its matching antigen is unknown. Germline V gives CDR1 MNHNS, CDR2 SASEGT. The CDR3 sequence is 18 residues long. With 6 bases removed from V and 0 bases from J, the gap between germline ends came to 23 bases. TCRdb re-derived calls from the RT-PCR reads in MiXCR, one entry per CDR3 protein. The sample holds 650,000 to 700,000 distinct CDR3 sequences; about a sixth are singletons and the top ten take around 10%. Study findings and constraints: That few new T cells are recruited by each seasonal influenza vaccination was the authors' suggestion.

The sequences come from PBMCs from blood, collected about 11 days after vaccination. This sequence joins TRBV6-1 and TRBJ1-2, with D tentatively TRBD1 (5 bases). This clonotype originated in a man aged 45-65 years who received an inactivated influenza vaccine. The CDR3 reads CASSPGGTAEWANYGYTF. DNA for the CDR3: TGTGCCAGCAGCCCGGGTGGGACCGCGGAATGGGCTAACTATGGCTACACCTTC.